These T cell receptor beta chains were read from a single sample in a study of T cell responses to AZD1222 COVID-19 vaccine. The data were produced by immunoSEQ multiplex PCR, yet TCRdb's version contains in-frame clones alone and is incomplete. The table has about 85,000 clones, about nine tenths seen once. The sample was peripheral blood, taken on day 0 of AZD1222 vaccination. The receptors come from an adult in good health. CDR3s include the opening cysteine and the closing phenylalanine or tryptophan. The D gene is left open where the match is weak. A clone size is listed for some rows: how often the clone was seen (once, few, many), or a class if it is expanded.

J: TRBJ2-3; size: -; V: TRBV7-6; D: TRBD2; DNA: TGTGCCAGCAGCTTAACTAGCGGGGGCGCAAATACGCAGTATTTT; CDR3: CASSLTSGGANTQYF
J: TRBJ1-2; size: -; V: TRBV30; D: -; DNA: TGTGCCTGGAGTGGTTCGGGCGGCTACACCTTC; CDR3: CAWSGSGGYTF
J: TRBJ1-6; size: -; V: TRBV5-4; D: TRBD1; DNA: TGTGCCAGCAGCTTGGCCGGGGGACAGGTGAATTCACCCCTCCACTTT; CDR3: CASSLAGGQVNSPLHF
J: TRBJ2-1; size: once; V: TRBV11-2; D: TRBD1; DNA: TGTGCCACGGGGAGGACAGGGGGTGTTGGGGAGCAGTTCTTC; CDR3: CATGRTGGVGEQFF
J: TRBJ2-7; size: -; V: TRBV10-3; D: TRBD1; DNA: TGTGCCATCAGTGAGGATGACAGGGTCGTTTACGAGCAGTACTTC; CDR3: CAISEDDRVVYEQYF
J: TRBJ2-5; size: -; V: TRBV27; D: -; DNA: TGTGCCAGCAGTTTATCCCCCCCAGGGGGAGGTGAGACCCAGTACTTC; CDR3: CASSLSPPGGGETQYF
J: TRBJ1-2; size: -; V: TRBV7-9; D: -; DNA: TGTGCCAGCAGCTTAGCAGCAGCCTATGGCTACACCTTC; CDR3: CASSLAAAYGYTF
J: TRBJ2-7; size: -; V: TRBV14; D: -; DNA: TGTGCCAGCAGCCGCCTTACAGGGAGCTCCTACGAGCAGTACTTC; CDR3: CASSRLTGSSYEQYF
J: TRBJ1-3; size: -; V: TRBV5-6; D: -; DNA: TGTGCCAGCAGCCCGCGTTGGGGAAACACCATATATTTT; CDR3: CASSPRWGNTIYF
J: TRBJ2-3; size: -; V: TRBV5-8; D: -; DNA: TGTGCCAGCAGCTCCGGAGGGGGGATTGGCTCCACAGATACGCAGTATTTT; CDR3: CASSSGGGIGSTDTQYF
J: TRBJ1-1; size: -; V: TRBV30; D: -; DNA: TGTGCCTGGAGTATAGGTCAGGTTTTACCTGAAGCTTTCTTT; CDR3: CAWSIGQVLPEAFF
J: TRBJ1-4; size: -; V: TRBV24-1; D: -; DNA: TGTGCCACCAGTGATTCCCGGGACATCAAAGCTTGGACTAATGAAAAACTGTTTTTT; CDR3: CATSDSRDIKAWTNEKLFF
J: TRBJ2-5; size: -; V: TRBV7-7; D: TRBD2; DNA: TGTGCCAGCAGCCCGTTCGGGGGGGGAGAGACCCAGTACTTC; CDR3: CASSPFGGGETQYF
J: TRBJ1-5; size: -; V: TRBV30; D: -; DNA: TGTGCCTGGAGTACTACAGGGAGCAATCAGCCCCAGCATTTT; CDR3: CAWSTTGSNQPQHF
J: TRBJ1-1; size: -; V: TRBV6-5; D: -; DNA: TGTGCCAGCAGAGGGACCACGAACACTGAAGCTTTCTTT; CDR3: CASRGTTNTEAFF
J: TRBJ1-3; size: -; V: TRBV10-2; D: TRBD1; DNA: TGCGCCAGCAGTGAACAGGGGGCGAGTAACACCATATATTTT; CDR3: CASSEQGASNTIYF
J: TRBJ2-3; size: -; V: TRBV12-3/TRBV12-4; D: -; DNA: TGTGCCAGCAGCCTTGCCGACAGCTATACGCAGTATTTT; CDR3: CASSLADSYTQYF
J: TRBJ2-3; size: -; V: TRBV19; D: TRBD2; DNA: TGTGCCAGTAGTAACGTGGGAGGGGCGACAGATACGCAGTATTTT; CDR3: CASSNVGGATDTQYF
J: TRBJ1-3; size: -; V: TRBV19; D: -; DNA: TGTGCCAGTAGAAGGGTCGGTGGAAACACCATATATTTT; CDR3: CASRRVGGNTIYF
J: TRBJ1-4; size: -; V: TRBV5-4; D: -; DNA: TGTGCCAGCAGCTTGTGGCAGAGTAATGAAAAACTGTTTTTT; CDR3: CASSLWQSNEKLFF
J: TRBJ2-3; size: -; V: TRBV4-2; D: TRBD2; DNA: TGTGCCAGCAGCCAAGAAGTAGCGGGTAGCACAGATACGCAGTATTTT; CDR3: CASSQEVAGSTDTQYF
J: TRBJ1-3; size: few; V: TRBV5-5; D: -; DNA: TGTGCCAGCACAGGGTTCGGAAACACCATATATTTT; CDR3: CASTGFGNTIYF
J: TRBJ2-6; size: -; V: TRBV4-3; D: -; DNA: TGCGCCAGCAGCCCAGGCTCTGGGGCCAACGTCCTGACTTTC; CDR3: CASSPGSGANVLTF
J: TRBJ1-1; size: once; V: TRBV21-1; D: -; DNA: TGTGCCAGCAGCAAAGGGAAAGGGGCGAGGACTGAAGCTTTCTTT; CDR3: CASSKGKGARTEAFF
J: TRBJ1-2; size: few; V: TRBV4-2; D: -; DNA: TGTGCCAGCAGCCAAGAGAAGGGTATTGGGGGCTACACCTTC; CDR3: CASSQEKGIGGYTF
J: TRBJ2-7; size: -; V: TRBV19; D: TRBD1; DNA: TGTGCCAGTGGGGACAGTTCCTACGAGCAGTACTTC; CDR3: CASGDSSYEQYF
J: TRBJ2-5; size: -; V: TRBV6-1; D: TRBD2; DNA: TGTGCCAGCAGTGAGAATAGCGGGGGTGGTGAGACCCAGTACTTC; CDR3: CASSENSGGGETQYF
J: TRBJ1-4; size: -; V: TRBV7-9; D: TRBD1; DNA: TGTGCCAGCAGCTCCCGGGACAGGGGGCTTCGGGATGAAAAACTGTTTTTT; CDR3: CASSSRDRGLRDEKLFF
J: TRBJ1-4; size: -; V: TRBV6-2/TRBV6-3; D: -; DNA: TGTGCCAGCAGTTACGCAGAACTACTGTTTTTT; CDR3: CASSYAELLFF
J: TRBJ1-4; size: -; V: TRBV14; D: -; DNA: TGTGCCAGCAGCGACTCTATAGGACCGTCTAGTGAAAAACTGTTTTTT; CDR3: CASSDSIGPSSEKLFF
J: TRBJ1-4; size: -; V: TRBV27; D: TRBD1; DNA: TGTGCCAGCAGGGACAGGGGTGACGAAAAACTGTTTTTT; CDR3: CASRDRGDEKLFF
J: TRBJ1-3; size: -; V: TRBV7-8; D: -; DNA: TGTGCCAGCAGCTTATGGGGCTCTGGAAACACCATATATTTT; CDR3: CASSLWGSGNTIYF
J: TRBJ1-5; size: -; V: TRBV3-1/TRBV3-2; D: -; DNA: TGTGCCAGCAGCCAAGACAGGGGTCAGCCCCAGCATTTT; CDR3: CASSQDRGQPQHF
J: TRBJ1-1; size: -; V: TRBV19; D: -; DNA: TGTGCCAGTAGTCCAATACAGGGATCTGGAGGTCGAACTGAAGCTTTCTTT; CDR3: CASSPIQGSGGRTEAFF
J: TRBJ1-2; size: -; V: TRBV7-8; D: -; DNA: TGTGCCAGCAGCTTAGTGTTCTCCCGCCCAGTGACTGGCTACACCTTC; CDR3: CASSLVFSRPVTGYTF
J: TRBJ2-2; size: -; V: TRBV25-1; D: -; DNA: TGTGCCAGCAGTGAAGGGGGGACGCCGGGTGGCGGGGAGCTGTTTTTT; CDR3: CASSEGGTPGGGELFF
J: TRBJ1-5; size: -; V: TRBV6-1; D: -; DNA: TGTGCCAGCAGTAACCCCCCCAATCAGCCCCAGCATTTT; CDR3: CASSNPPNQPQHF
J: TRBJ1-2; size: -; V: TRBV19; D: -; DNA: TGTGCCAGTAAGATTGTGGGTTTTGATGGCTACACCTTC; CDR3: CASKIVGFDGYTF
J: TRBJ2-3; size: -; V: TRBV11-2; D: TRBD2; DNA: TGTGCCAGCAGCGCTAGAGGGAGGGGCGCTCCCTATACGCAGTATTTT; CDR3: CASSARGRGAPYTQYF
J: TRBJ2-3; size: -; V: TRBV29-1; D: -; DNA: TGCAGCGCCGATTCGAGGGTCAGGGATACGCAGTATTTT; CDR3: CSADSRVRDTQYF
J: TRBJ2-1; size: -; V: TRBV10-3; D: -; DNA: TGTGCCATCAGTGATGCAGACAATGAGCAGTTCTTC; CDR3: CAISDADNEQFF
J: TRBJ2-5; size: -; V: TRBV6-6; D: -; DNA: TGTGCCAGCAGTTACGGGGGGGGACATCAAGAGACCCAGTACTTC; CDR3: CASSYGGGHQETQYF